These T cell receptor beta chains were read from a single sample in a study of cytomegalovirus exposure and HLA in healthy donors. Generated by immunoSEQ multiplex PCR, the TCRdb table keeps only in-frame clones and is missing some. The sample carries around 69,000 clones, about 70% recorded once. The sample consisted of PBMCs. Every receptor here comes from a woman aged 50 to 60 in good health and CMV-seropositive. Both conserved end residues are part of each CDR3. The D gene is left open where the match is weak. Clone size appears in some rows only: once, few, many, or a class for an expanded clone.

TRBV9	TRBD1	TRBJ2-7	NA	CASSAVLRDRANTPRYEQYF	TGTGCCAGCAGCGCCGTACTCCGGGACAGGGCCAATACCCCCCGTTACGAGCAGTACTTC
TRBV6-5	NA	TRBJ2-7	NA	CASFDRTYEQYF	TGTGCCAGCTTTGACAGAACCTACGAGCAGTACTTC
TRBV7-2	NA	TRBJ1-1	NA	CASSSGWNTEAFF	TGTGCCAGCAGCTCAGGGTGGAACACTGAAGCTTTCTTT
TRBV7-7	NA	TRBJ2-2	few	CASSLGGPAGTGELFF	TGTGCCAGCAGCTTAGGAGGTCCTGCTGGCACCGGGGAGCTGTTTTTT
TRBV6-1	NA	TRBJ2-7	once	CASSENRQIYEQYF	TGTGCCAGCAGTGAAAACAGACAGATCTACGAGCAGTACTTC
TRBV28	NA	TRBJ1-1	NA	CASSSFLEAFF	TGTGCCAGCAGTTCTTTCCTTGAAGCTTTCTTT
TRBV5-1	TRBD2	TRBJ2-1	NA	CASSRPGLAGNNEQFF	TGCGCCAGCAGCCGACCGGGACTAGCGGGCAACAATGAGCAGTTCTTC
TRBV7-2	NA	TRBJ2-7	NA	CASSFAEGEQYF	TGTGCCAGCAGCTTCGCGGAAGGCGAGCAGTACTTC
TRBV5-1	TRBD2	TRBJ2-5	NA	CASGEGGETQYF	TGCGCCAGCGGTGAGGGAGGGGAGACCCAGTACTTC
TRBV5-1	NA	TRBJ1-3	few	CASSREGLGNTIYF	TGCGCCAGCAGCAGAGAGGGACTTGGAAACACCATATATTTT
TRBV10-3	NA	TRBJ2-3	NA	CAISEGGSTDTQYF	TGTGCCATCAGTGAGGGGGGGAGCACAGATACGCAGTATTTT
TRBV10-3	TRBD1	TRBJ1-4	few	CAIKTGGRPNEKLFF	TGTGCCATCAAGACAGGGGGACGTCCTAATGAAAAACTGTTTTTT
TRBV7-9	TRBD1	TRBJ1-4	once	CASSLAGTGLLANEKLFF	TGTGCCAGCAGCTTAGCGGGGACAGGGCTTTTGGCTAATGAAAAACTGTTTTTT
TRBV6-1	TRBD2	TRBJ2-3	NA	CASSELGTSRDTQYF	TGTGCCAGCAGTGAGCTGGGGACTAGTCGGGATACGCAGTATTTT
TRBV2	NA	TRBJ1-4	NA	CASEWGLNEKLFF	TGTGCCAGCGAGTGGGGACTTAATGAAAAACTGTTTTTT
TRBV30	TRBD2	TRBJ2-1	NA	CAWGRGSGVYNEQFF	TGTGCCTGGGGCAGGGGTAGCGGGGTTTACAATGAGCAGTTCTTC
TRBV5-6	NA	TRBJ1-1	NA	CASSLDAGWNTEAFF	TGTGCCAGCAGCTTGGATGCAGGGTGGAACACTGAAGCTTTCTTT
TRBV4-3	NA	TRBJ2-3	NA	CASSQEGAATDTQYF	TGCGCCAGCAGCCAAGAGGGAGCCGCCACAGATACGCAGTATTTT
TRBV4-1	NA	TRBJ1-1	NA	CASSQESGTMRGTEAFF	TGCGCCAGCAGCCAAGAATCAGGGACAATGAGAGGGACTGAAGCTTTCTTT
TRBV28	NA	TRBJ1-4	NA	CASSSPQGTNEKLFF	TGTGCCAGCAGTTCCCCACAGGGTACAAATGAAAAACTGTTTTTT
TRBV19	NA	TRBJ1-4	NA	CASSPQVAEKLFF	TGTGCCAGTAGCCCACAGGTAGCCGAAAAACTGTTTTTT
TRBV7-2	TRBD2	TRBJ2-7	NA	CASSLVLAGVVDEQYF	TGTGCCAGCAGCTTAGTCCTAGCGGGAGTGGTCGACGAGCAGTACTTC
TRBV10-3	TRBD1	TRBJ1-1	NA	CAITQIGQGRPEAFF	TGTGCCATCACCCAAATCGGACAGGGGCGCCCTGAAGCTTTCTTT
TRBV7-2	TRBD1	TRBJ2-7	NA	CASRTDREAYEQYF	TGTGCCAGCAGGACAGACAGGGAAGCCTACGAGCAGTACTTC
TRBV21-1	NA	TRBJ2-7	NA	CASSAGSYEQYF	TGTGCCAGCAGCGCAGGCTCCTACGAGCAGTACTTC
TRBV30	NA	TRBJ1-3	NA	CGAGYSGNTIYF	TGTGGCGCGGGATACTCTGGAAACACCATATATTTT
TRBV5-1	NA	TRBJ2-5	NA	CASSLQIQETQYF	TGCGCCAGCAGCTTGCAGATTCAAGAGACCCAGTACTTC
TRBV5-4	NA	TRBJ2-3	NA	CASSVSGTDTQYF	TGTGCCAGCAGCGTCAGCGGCACAGATACGCAGTATTTT
TRBV2	NA	TRBJ2-1	NA	CASREVRSSYNEQFF	TGTGCCAGCAGGGAGGTCAGGAGCTCCTACAATGAGCAGTTCTTC
TRBV20-1	NA	TRBJ2-5	NA	CSALSGAAQYF	TGCAGTGCTCTTAGCGGAGCTGCCCAGTACTTC
TRBV6-1	NA	TRBJ2-7	NA	CASRPQGFGYEQYF	TGTGCCAGCAGACCCCAGGGATTTGGATACGAGCAGTACTTC
TRBV28	TRBD1	TRBJ1-2	NA	CASSWLVSDRGKNGYTF	TGTGCCAGCAGTTGGTTAGTATCGGACAGGGGAAAGAATGGCTACACCTTC
TRBV10-3	NA	TRBJ1-3	NA	CAISTGGNTIYF	TGTGCCATCAGCACAGGGGGAAACACCATATATTTT
TRBV28	NA	TRBJ2-7	few	CASRTSAPGEQYF	TGTGCCAGCAGGACCTCGGCGCCAGGGGAGCAGTACTTC
TRBV19	NA	TRBJ1-2	NA	CASSRERRSRGYTF	TGTGCCAGTAGTAGGGAGAGGAGGTCGCGGGGCTACACCTTC
TRBV27	NA	TRBJ1-4	NA	CASSLDSLNEKLFF	TGTGCCAGCAGTTTGGACAGCCTTAATGAAAAACTGTTTTTT
TRBV29-1	TRBD1	TRBJ1-1	few	CSVAQGANTEAFF	TGCAGCGTTGCTCAGGGGGCGAACACTGAAGCTTTCTTT
TRBV18	NA	TRBJ1-1	NA	CASSPRQQTNTEAFF	TGTGCCAGCTCACCCCGACAGCAAACGAACACTGAAGCTTTCTTT
TRBV5-1	TRBD2	TRBJ2-3	once	CASSRAGATDTQYF	TGCGCCAGCAGCCGAGCGGGAGCGACAGATACGCAGTATTTT
TRBV7-9	NA	TRBJ1-1	few	CASSFYRDTEAFF	TGTGCCAGCAGTTTCTACAGGGACACTGAAGCTTTCTTT
TRBV7-2	NA	TRBJ1-5	NA	CASSLKADYSNQPQHF	TGTGCCAGCAGCTTAAAGGCGGACTATAGCAATCAGCCCCAGCATTTT
TRBV6-6	TRBD1	TRBJ1-1	few	CASSSGGQENTEAFF	TGTGCCAGCAGTTCCGGGGGACAGGAGAACACTGAAGCTTTCTTT
TRBV10-3	NA	TRBJ2-7	NA	CAISEQGNYEQYF	TGTGCCATCAGTGAGCAGGGTAACTACGAGCAGTACTTC
TRBV7-2	NA	TRBJ2-3	few	CASSLVGSTAYTDTQYF	TGTGCCAGCAGCTTAGTCGGTTCGACAGCATACACAGATACGCAGTATTTT
TRBV5-1	TRBD1	TRBJ2-2	NA	CASSTQGAGWTGELFF	TGCGCCAGCAGCACTCAGGGGGCCGGTTGGACCGGGGAGCTGTTTTTT
TRBV5-4	TRBD1	TRBJ1-2	once	CASSQGGGRGYTF	TGTGCCAGCAGCCAAGGAGGGGGCCGGGGCTACACCTTC
TRBV28	NA	TRBJ2-5	NA	CASTMGHQRETQYF	TGTGCCAGCACCATGGGACACCAAAGGGAGACCCAGTACTTC
TRBV4-2	NA	TRBJ2-5	NA	CASSQDWAGPGETQYF	TGTGCCAGCAGCCAAGATTGGGCAGGGCCAGGAGAGACCCAGTACTTC
TRBV5-6	NA	TRBJ1-6	once	CASSYAGNSPLHF	TGTGCCAGCAGCTATGCGGGGAATTCACCCCTCCACTTT
TRBV27	NA	TRBJ2-3	few	CASRSRANLASTDTQYF	TGTGCCAGTCGTAGCCGGGCCAACCTAGCCAGCACAGATACGCAGTATTTT
TRBV7-9	NA	TRBJ2-3	NA	CASSLLGHLSSETQYF	TGTGCCAGCAGCCTCCTGGGACATCTTTCGTCGGAGACGCAGTATTTT
TRBV28	TRBD1	TRBJ1-2	NA	CASSPTGVDYGYTF	TGTGCCAGCAGTCCGACAGGGGTGGACTATGGCTACACCTTC
TRBV9	TRBD2	TRBJ2-3	NA	CASSTPTFAGGRHTDTQYF	TGTGCCAGCAGCACACCCACGTTTGCGGGGGGGAGGCACACAGATACGCAGTATTTT
TRBV10-3	TRBD1	TRBJ2-7	NA	CAITGTGLYEQYF	TGTGCCATCACCGGGACAGGGTTGTATGAGCAGTACTTC
TRBV5-1	TRBD2	TRBJ2-3	NA	CASSDLAGGPSTDTQYF	TGCGCCAGCAGCGACCTAGCGGGGGGGCCAAGCACAGATACGCAGTATTTT